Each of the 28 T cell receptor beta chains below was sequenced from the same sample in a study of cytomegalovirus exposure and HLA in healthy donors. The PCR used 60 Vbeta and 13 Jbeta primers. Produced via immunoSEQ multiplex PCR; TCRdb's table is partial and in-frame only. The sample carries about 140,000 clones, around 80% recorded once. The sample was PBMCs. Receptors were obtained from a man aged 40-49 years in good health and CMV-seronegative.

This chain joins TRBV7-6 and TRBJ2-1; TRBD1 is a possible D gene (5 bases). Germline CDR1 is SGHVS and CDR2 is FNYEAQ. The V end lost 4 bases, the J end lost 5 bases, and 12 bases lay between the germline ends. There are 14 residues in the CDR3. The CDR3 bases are TGTGCCAGCAGCTCCGCACAGGACGACAATGAGCAGTTCTTC. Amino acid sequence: CASSSAQDDNEQFF. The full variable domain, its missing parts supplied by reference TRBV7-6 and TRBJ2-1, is GAGVSQSPRYKVTKRGQDVALRCDPISGHVSLYWYRQALGQGPEFLTYFNYEAQQDKSGLPNDRFSAERPEGSISTLTIQRTEQRDSAMYRCASSSAQDDNEQFFGPGTRLTVL.

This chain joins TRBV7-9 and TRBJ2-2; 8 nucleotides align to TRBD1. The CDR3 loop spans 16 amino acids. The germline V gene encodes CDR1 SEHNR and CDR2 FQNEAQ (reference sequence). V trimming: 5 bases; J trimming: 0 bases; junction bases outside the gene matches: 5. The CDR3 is CASSRRTGSNTGELFF. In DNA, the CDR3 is TGTGCCAGCAGCCGACGGACAGGGTCGAACACCGGGGAGCTGTTTTTT.

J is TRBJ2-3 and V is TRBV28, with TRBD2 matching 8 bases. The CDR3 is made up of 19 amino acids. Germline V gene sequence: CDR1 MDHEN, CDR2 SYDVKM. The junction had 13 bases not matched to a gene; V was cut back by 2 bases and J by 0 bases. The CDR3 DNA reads TGTGCCAGCAGTTTAGGGGTCCCTAGCGGGCTGACTAGCACAGATACGCAGTATTTT. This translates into CASSLGVPSGLTSTDTQYF.

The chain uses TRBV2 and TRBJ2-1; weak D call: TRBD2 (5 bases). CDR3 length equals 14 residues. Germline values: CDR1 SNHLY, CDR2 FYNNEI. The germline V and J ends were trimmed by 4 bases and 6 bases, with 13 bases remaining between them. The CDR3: CASSVGSGSNEQFF. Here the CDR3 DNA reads TGTGCCAGCAGTGTTGGGAGTGGGAGCAATGAGCAGTTCTTC.

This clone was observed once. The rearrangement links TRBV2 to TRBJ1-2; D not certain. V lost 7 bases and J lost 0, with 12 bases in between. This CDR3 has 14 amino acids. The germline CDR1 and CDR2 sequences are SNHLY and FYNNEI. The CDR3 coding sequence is TGTGCCAGCACCCGGGTCGTTACTAACTATGGCTACACCTTC. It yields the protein CASTRVVTNYGYTF.

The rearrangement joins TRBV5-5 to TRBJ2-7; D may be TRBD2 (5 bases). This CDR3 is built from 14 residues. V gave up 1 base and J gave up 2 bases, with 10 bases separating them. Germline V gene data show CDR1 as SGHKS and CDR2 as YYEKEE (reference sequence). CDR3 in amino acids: CASSLWGAPYEQYF. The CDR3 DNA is TGTGCCAGCAGCTTGTGGGGAGCCCCCTACGAGCAGTACTTC.

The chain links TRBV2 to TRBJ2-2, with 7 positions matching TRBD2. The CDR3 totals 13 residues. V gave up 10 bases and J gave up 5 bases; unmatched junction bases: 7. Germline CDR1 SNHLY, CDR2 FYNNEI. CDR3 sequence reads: CATYSGGTGELFF. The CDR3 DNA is TGTGCCACCTACTCCGGGGGGACCGGGGAGCTGTTTTTT.

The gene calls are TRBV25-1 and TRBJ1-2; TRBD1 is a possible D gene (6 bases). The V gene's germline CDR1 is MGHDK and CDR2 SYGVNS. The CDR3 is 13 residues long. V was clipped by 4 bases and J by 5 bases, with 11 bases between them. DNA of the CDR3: TGTGCCAGCAGTGCAGGGGTTAGTTATGGCTACACCTTC. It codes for CASSAGVSYGYTF.

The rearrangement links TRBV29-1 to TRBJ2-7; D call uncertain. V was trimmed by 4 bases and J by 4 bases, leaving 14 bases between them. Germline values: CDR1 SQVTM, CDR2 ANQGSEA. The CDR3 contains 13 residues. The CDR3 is CSVASTGSYEQYF. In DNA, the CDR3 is TGCAGCGTTGCTTCGACTGGATCGTACGAGCAGTACTTC.

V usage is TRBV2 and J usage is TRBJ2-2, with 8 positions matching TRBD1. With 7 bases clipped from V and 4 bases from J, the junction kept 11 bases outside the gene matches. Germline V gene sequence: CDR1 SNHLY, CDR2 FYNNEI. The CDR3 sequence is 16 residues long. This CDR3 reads CASTPGTGRGTGELFF. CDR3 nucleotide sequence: TGTGCCAGCACCCCCGGGACAGGTCGCGGCACCGGGGAGCTGTTTTTT.

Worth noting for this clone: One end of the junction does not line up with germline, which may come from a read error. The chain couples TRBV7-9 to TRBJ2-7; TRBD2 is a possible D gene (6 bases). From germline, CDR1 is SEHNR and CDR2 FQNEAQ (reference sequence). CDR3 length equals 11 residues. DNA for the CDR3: TGTTCCAGCAGCCCGGGGAGGGAGCAGTACTTC. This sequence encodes CSSSPGREQYF.

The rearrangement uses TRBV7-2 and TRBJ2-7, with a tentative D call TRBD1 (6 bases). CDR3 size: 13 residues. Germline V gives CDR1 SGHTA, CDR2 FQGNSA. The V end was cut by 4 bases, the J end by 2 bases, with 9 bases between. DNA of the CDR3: TGTGCCAGCAGCTCCAGGGGCCCCTACGAGCAGTACTTC. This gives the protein CASSSRGPYEQYF.

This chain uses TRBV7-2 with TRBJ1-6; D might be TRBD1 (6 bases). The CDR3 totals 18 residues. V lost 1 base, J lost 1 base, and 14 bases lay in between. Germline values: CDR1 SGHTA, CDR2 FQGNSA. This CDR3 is CASSLGLGGASYNSPLHF. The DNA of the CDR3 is TGTGCCAGCAGCTTAGGGTTGGGGGGGGCGTCCTATAATTCACCCCTCCACTTT. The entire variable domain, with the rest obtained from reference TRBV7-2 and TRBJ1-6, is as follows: GAGVSQSPSNKVTEKGKDVELRCDPISGHTALYWYRQSLGQGLEFLIYFQGNSAPDKSGLPSDRFSAERTGGSVSTLTIQRTQQEDSAVYLCASSLGLGGASYNSPLHFGNGTRLTVT.

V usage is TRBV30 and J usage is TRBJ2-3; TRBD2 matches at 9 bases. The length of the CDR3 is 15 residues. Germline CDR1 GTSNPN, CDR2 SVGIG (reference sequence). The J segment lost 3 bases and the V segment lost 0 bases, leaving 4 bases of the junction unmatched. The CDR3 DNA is TGTGCCTGGAGTGTCTCCCTAGCGGGGACAGATACGCAGTATTTT. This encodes CAWSVSLAGTDTQYF.

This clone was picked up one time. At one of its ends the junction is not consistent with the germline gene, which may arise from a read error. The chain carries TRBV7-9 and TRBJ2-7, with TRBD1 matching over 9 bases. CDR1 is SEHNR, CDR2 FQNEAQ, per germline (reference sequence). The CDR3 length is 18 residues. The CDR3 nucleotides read TGTTCCAGCAGCTTACCCCCGTCTGAGGGACAGGGTCGTTACGAGCAGTACTTC. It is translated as CSSSLPPSEGQGRYEQYF.

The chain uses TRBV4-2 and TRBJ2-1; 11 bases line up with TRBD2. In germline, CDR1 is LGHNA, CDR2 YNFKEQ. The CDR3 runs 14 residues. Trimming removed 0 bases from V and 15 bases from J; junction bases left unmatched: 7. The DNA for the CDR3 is TGTGCCAGCAGCCAAGATTCGGCTAGCGGGGGGTTGTTCTTC. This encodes CASSQDSASGGLFF.

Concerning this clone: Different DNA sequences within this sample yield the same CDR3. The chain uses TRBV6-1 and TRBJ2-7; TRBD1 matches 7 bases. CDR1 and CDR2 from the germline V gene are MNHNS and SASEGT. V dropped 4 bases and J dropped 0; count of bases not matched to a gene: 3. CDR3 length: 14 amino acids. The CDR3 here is CASSARDSSYEQYF. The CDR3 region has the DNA TGTGCCAGCAGTGCCAGGGACAGCTCCTACGAGCAGTACTTC.

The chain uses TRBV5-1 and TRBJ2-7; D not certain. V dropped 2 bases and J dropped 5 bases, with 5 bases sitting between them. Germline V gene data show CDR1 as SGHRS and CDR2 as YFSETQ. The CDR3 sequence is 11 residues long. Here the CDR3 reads CASSFQDEQYF. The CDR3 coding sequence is TGCGCCAGCAGCTTCCAGGACGAGCAGTACTTC.

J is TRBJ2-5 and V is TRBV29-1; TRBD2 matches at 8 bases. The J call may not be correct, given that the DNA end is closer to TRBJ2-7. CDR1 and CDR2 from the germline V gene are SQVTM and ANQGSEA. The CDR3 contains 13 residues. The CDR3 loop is CSVTGTSSYEQYF. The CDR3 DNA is TGCAGCGTAACCGGGACTAGCTCCTACGAGCAGTACTTC.

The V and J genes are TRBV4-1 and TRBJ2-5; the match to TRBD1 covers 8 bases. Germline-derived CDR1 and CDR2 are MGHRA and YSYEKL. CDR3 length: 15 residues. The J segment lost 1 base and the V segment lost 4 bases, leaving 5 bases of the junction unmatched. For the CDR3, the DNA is TGCGCCAGCAGCCGATCCGGACAGGGCCAAGAGACCCAGTACTTC. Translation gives CASSRSGQGQETQYF.

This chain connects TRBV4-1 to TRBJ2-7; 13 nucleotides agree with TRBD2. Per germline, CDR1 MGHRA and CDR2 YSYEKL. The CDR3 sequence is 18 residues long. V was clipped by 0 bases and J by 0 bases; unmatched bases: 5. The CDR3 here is CASSQEGLAGFSSYEQYF. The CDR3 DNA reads TGCGCCAGCAGCCAAGAGGGACTAGCGGGGTTTAGCTCCTACGAGCAGTACTTC.

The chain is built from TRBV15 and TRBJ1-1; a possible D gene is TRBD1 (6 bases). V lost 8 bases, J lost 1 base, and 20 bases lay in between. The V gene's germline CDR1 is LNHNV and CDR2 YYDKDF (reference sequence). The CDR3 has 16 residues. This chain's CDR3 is CATGVLLGAENTEAFF. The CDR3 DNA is TGTGCCACCGGGGTCTTACTGGGGGCAGAGAACACTGAAGCTTTCTTT. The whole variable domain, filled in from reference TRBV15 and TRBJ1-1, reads DAMVIQNPRYQVTQFGKPVTLSCSQTLNHNVMYWYQQKSSQAPKLLFHYYDKDFNNEADTPDNFQSRRPNTSFCFLDIRSPGLGDTAMYLCATGVLLGAENTEAFFGQGTRLTVV.

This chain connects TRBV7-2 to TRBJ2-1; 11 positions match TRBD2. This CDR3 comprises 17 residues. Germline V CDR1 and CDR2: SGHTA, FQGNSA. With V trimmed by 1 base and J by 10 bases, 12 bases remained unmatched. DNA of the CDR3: TGTGCCAGCAGCTTAGTTACCGTCTTAGCGGGGGGGAAGGAGCAGTTCTTC. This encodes CASSLVTVLAGGKEQFF.

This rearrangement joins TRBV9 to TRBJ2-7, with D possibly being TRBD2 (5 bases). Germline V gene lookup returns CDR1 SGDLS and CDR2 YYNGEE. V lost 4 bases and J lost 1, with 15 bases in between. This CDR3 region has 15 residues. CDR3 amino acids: CASSSPGSGSYEQYF. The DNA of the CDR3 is TGTGCCAGCAGCTCCCCCGGGTCGGGGTCCTACGAGCAGTACTTC.

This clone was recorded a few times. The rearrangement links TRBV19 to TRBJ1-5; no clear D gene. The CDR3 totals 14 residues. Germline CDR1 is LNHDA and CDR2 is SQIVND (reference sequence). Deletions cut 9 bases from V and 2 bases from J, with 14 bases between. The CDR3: CASVHGEGNQPQHF. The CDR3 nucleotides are TGTGCCAGCGTCCACGGGGAAGGCAATCAGCCCCAGCATTTT.

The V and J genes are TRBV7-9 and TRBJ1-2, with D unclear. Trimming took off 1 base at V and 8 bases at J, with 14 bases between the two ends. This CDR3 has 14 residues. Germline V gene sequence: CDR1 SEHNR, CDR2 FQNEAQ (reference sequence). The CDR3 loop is CASSLEGSGGGYTF. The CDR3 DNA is TGTGCCAGCAGCTTAGAAGGTAGTGGAGGAGGCTACACCTTC. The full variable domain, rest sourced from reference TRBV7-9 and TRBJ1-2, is DTGVSQNPRHKITKRGQNVTFRCDPISEHNRLYWYRQTLGQGPEFLTYFQNEAQLEKSRLLSDRFSAERPKGSFSTLEIQRTEQGDSAMYLCASSLEGSGGGYTFGSGTRLTVV.

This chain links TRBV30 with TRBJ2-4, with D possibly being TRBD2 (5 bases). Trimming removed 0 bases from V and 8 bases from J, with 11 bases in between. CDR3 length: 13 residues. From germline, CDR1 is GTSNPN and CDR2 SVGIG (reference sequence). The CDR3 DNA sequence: TGTGCCTGGAGTGTACTTGTGGGAGACATTCAGTACTTC. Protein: CAWSVLVGDIQYF.

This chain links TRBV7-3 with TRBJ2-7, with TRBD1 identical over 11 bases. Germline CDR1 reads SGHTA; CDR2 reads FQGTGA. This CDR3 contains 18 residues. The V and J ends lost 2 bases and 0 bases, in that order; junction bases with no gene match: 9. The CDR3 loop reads CASSLYGQGAIGSYEQYF. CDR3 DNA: TGTGCCAGCAGCTTATACGGACAGGGGGCAATCGGCTCCTACGAGCAGTACTTC.